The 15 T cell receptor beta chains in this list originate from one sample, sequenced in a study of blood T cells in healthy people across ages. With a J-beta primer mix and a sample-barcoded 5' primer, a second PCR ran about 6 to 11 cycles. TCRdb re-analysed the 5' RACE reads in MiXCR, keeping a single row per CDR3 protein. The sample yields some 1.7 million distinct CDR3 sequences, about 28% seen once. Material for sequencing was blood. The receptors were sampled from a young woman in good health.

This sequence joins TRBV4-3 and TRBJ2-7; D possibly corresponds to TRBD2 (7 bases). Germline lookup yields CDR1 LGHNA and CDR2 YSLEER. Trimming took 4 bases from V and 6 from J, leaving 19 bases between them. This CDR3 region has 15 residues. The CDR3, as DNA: TGCGCCAGCAGCCCCCGGGGGGCCGGAGGAGCCGAGCAGTACTTC. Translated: CASSPRGAGGAEQYF.

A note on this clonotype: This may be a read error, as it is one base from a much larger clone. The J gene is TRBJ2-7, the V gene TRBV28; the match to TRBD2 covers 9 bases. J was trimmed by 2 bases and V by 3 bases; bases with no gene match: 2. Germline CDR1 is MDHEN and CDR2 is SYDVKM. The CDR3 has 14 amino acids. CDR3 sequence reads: CASSFLAGTYEQYF. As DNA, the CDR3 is TGTGCCAGCAGTTTCCTAGCGGGGACCTACGAGCAGTACTTC.

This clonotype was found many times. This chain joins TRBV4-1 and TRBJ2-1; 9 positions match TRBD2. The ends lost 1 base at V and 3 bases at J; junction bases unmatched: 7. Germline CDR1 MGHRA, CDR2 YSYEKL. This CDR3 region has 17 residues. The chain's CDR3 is CASSQVPLAGIYNEQFF. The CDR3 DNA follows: TGCGCCAGCAGCCAAGTCCCCCTAGCGGGGATCTACAATGAGCAGTTCTTC.

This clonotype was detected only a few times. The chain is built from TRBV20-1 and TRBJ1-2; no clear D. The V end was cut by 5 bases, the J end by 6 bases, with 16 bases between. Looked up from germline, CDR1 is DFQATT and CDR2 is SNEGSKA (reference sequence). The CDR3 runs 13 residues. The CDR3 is CSAVAYRVDGYTF. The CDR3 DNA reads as TGCAGTGCTGTGGCTTACCGCGTGGATGGCTACACCTTC.

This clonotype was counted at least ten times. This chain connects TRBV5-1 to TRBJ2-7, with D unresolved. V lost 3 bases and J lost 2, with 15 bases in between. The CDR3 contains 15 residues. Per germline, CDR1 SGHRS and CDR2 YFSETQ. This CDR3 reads CASSYGPRPPYEQYF. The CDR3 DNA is TGCGCCAGCAGCTATGGACCGCGTCCACCCTACGAGCAGTACTTC.

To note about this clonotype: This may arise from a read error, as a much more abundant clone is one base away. The CDR3 DNA reads TGTGCCAGCAGCCCTGGAAGAACTTCCTCCTACAAGCAGTACTTC. Translated: CASSPGRTSSYKQYF. V usage is TRBV7-9 and J usage is TRBJ2-7, with D uncertain. The CDR3 contains 15 residues. CDR1 is SEHNR and CDR2 is FQNEAQ in the germline V gene (reference sequence).

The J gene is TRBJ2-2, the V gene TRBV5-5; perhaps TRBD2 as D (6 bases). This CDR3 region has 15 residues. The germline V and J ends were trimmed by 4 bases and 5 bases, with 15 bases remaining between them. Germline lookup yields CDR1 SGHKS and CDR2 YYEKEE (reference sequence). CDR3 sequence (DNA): TGTGCCAGCAGCCCCGGAGGGGTCGGGACCGGGGAGCTGTTTTTT. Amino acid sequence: CASSPGGVGTGELFF.

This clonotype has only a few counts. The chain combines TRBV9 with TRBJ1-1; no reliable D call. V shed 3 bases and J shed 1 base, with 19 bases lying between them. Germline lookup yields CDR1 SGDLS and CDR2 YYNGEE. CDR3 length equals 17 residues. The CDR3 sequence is CASSGRDVGFQNTEAFF. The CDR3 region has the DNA TGTGCCAGCAGCGGTAGGGATGTTGGCTTTCAGAACACTGAAGCTTTCTTT.

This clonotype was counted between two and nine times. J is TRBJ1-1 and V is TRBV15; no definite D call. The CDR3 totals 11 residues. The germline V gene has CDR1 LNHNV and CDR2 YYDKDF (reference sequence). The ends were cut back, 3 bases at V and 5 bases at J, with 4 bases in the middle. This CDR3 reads CATSSGTEAFF. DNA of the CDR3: TGTGCCACCAGCAGTGGGACTGAAGCTTTCTTT.

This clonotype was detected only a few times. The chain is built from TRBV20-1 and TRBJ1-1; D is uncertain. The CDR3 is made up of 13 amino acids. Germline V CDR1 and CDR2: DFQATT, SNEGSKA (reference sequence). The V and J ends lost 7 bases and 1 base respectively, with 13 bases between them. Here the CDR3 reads CSGGVGRNTEAFF. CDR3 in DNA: TGCAGTGGCGGGGTAGGGCGGAACACTGAAGCTTTCTTT.

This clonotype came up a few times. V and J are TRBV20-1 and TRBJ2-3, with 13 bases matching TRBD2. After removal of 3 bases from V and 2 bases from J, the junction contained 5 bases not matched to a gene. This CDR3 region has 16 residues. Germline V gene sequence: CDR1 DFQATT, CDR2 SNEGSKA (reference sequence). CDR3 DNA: TGCAGTGCTAGGGTCGGGACTAGCGGGAACACAGATACGCAGTATTTT. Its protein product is CSARVGTSGNTDTQYF.

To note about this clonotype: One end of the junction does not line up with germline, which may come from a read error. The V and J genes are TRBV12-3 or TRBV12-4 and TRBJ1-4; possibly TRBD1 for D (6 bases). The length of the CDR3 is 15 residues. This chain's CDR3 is CASSLVRTAREKRFF. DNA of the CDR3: TGTGCCAGCAGTTTAGTGAGGACAGCACGTGAAAAACGGTTTTTT.

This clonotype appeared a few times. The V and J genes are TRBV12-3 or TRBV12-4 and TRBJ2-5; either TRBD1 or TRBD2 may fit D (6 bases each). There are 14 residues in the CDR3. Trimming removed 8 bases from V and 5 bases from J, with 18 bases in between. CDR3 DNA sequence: TGTGCCAGCGCCTTGAGGGGGGCTAAGGAGACCCAGTACTTC. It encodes CASALRGAKETQYF.

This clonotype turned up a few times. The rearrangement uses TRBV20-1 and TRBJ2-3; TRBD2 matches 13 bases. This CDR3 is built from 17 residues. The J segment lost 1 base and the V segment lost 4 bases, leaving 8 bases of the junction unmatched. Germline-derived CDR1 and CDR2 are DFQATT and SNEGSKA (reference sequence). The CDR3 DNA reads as TGCAGTGCTATTACTAGCGGGAGGGCCAGGGGCACAGATACGCAGTATTTT. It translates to CSAITSGRARGTDTQYF.

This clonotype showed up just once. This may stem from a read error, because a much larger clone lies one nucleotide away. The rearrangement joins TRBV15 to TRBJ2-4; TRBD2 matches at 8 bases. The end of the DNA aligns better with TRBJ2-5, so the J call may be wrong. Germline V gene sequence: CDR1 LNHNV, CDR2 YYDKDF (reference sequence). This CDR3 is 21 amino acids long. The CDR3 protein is CATSSPNSNYRVAGMRETQYF. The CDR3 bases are TGTGCCACCAGCAGCCCAAACTCAAACTACAGAGTAGCGGGGATGAGGGAGACCCAGTACTTC.